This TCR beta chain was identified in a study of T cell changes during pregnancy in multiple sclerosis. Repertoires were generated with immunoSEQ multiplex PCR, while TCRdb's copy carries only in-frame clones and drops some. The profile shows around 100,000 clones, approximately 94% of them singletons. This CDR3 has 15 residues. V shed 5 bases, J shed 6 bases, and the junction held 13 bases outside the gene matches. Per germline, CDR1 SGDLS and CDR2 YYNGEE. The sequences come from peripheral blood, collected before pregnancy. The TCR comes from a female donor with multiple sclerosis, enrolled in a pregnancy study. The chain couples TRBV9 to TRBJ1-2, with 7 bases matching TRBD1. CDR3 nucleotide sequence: TGTGCCAGCAGTGGCGACAGGGCCGTGTGGGATGGCTACACCTTC. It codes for CASSGDRAVWDGYTF. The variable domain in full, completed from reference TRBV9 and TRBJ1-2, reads DSGVTQTPKHLITATGQRVTLRCSPRSGDLSVYWYQQSLDQGLQFLIQYYNGEERAKGNILERFSAQQFPDLHSELNLSSLELGDSALYFCASSGDRAVWDGYTFGSGTRLTVV.